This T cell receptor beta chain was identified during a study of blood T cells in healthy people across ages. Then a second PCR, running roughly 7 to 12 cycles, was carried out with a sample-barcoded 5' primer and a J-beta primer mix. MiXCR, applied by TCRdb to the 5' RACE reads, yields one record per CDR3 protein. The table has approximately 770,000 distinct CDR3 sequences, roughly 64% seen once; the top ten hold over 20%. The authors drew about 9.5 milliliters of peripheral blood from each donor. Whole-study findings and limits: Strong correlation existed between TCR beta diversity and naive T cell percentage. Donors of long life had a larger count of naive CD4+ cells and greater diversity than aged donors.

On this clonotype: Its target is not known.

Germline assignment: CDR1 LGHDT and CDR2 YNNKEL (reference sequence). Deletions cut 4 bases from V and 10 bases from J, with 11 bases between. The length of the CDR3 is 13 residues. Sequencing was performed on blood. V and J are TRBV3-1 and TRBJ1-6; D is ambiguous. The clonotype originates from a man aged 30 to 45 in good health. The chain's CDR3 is CASSPDIRSPLHF. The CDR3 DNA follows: TGTGCCAGCAGCCCCGATATCCGCTCACCCCTCCACTTT.